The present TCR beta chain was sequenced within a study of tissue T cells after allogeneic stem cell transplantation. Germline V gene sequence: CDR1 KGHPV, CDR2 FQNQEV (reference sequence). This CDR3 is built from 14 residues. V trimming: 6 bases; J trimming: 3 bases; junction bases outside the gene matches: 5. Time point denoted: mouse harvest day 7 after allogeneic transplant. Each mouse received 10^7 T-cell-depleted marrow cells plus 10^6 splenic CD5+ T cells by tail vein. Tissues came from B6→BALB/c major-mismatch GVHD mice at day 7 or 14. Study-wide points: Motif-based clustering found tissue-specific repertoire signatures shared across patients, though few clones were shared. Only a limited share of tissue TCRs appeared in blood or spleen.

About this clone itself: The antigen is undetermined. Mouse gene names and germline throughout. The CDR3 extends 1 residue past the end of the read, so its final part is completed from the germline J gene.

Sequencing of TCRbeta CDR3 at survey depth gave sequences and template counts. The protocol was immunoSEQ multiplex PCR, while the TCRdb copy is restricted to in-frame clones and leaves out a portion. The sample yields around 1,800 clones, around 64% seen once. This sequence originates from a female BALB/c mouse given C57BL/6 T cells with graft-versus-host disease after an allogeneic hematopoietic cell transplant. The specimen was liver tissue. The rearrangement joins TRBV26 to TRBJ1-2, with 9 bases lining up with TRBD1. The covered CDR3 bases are TGTGCCAGCAGACCGGGACAGGGAGACTCCGACTACACC. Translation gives CASRPGQGDSDYT. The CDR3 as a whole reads CASRPGQGDSDYTF.